The 20 T cell receptor beta chains presented below share a single source sample, sequenced in a study of blood T cells in healthy people across ages. Alongside a J-beta primer mix, a sample-barcoded 5' primer served in a second PCR lasting about 7 to 11 cycles. MiXCR, run by TCRdb on the 5' RACE reads, gives a single entry per CDR3 protein. The sample lists roughly 680,000 distinct CDR3 sequences; roughly 21% were seen once. Sequenced input: blood. These receptors were obtained from a man between 65 and 85 years old in good health.

In this sample, this clonotype turned up a few times. The chain employs TRBV12-3 or TRBV12-4 and TRBJ2-7; D is perhaps TRBD2 (7 bases). CDR3 length: 14 amino acids. Trimming left V 4 bases short and J 9 bases short, with 19 bases between. The CDR3 DNA sequence: TGTGCCAGCAGTTCCCGGACTAGAGTCAGGGGGCAGTACTTC. Translated, it gives CASSSRTRVRGQYF.

This clonotype has more than one count but fewer than ten. Possible read error: a much larger clone is one base away. This chain links TRBV5-6 with TRBJ1-4, with 9 positions matching TRBD1. The CDR3 has 15 residues. Germline CDR1 is SGHDT and CDR2 is YYEEEE. This chain's CDR3 is CASSLQGATNEKLSF. In DNA form, the CDR3 reads TGTGCCAGCAGCTTACAGGGGGCAACTAATGAAAAACTGTCTTTT.

The chain joins TRBV20-1 to TRBJ1-1; D remains unclear. The CDR3 has 16 residues. Germline V gives CDR1 DFQATT, CDR2 SNEGSKA (reference sequence). Trimming pared 3 bases from V and 0 bases from J, leaving 17 bases between. The DNA for the CDR3 is TGCAGTGCTAGTCAGAATCCGGGCTTAATGAACACTGAAGCTTTCTTT. It encodes CSASQNPGLMNTEAFF.

This clonotype was detected only a few times. This chain uses TRBV29-1 with TRBJ2-1, with D perhaps matching TRBD2 (7 bases). The length of the CDR3 is 13 residues. The germline V gene has CDR1 SQVTM and CDR2 ANQGSEA. The ends were cut back, 7 bases at V and 2 bases at J, with 12 bases in the middle. In DNA form, the CDR3 reads TGCAGCGGGGGGGGCGGTCCCTACAATGAGCAGTTCTTC. This translates into CSGGGGPYNEQFF.

This clonotype showed up just a few times. The chain has TRBV7-2 and TRBJ1-3; D ambiguous. This CDR3 has 15 amino acids. The germline V gene has CDR1 SGHTA and CDR2 FQGNSA. Deletions cut 2 bases from V and 4 bases from J, with 12 bases between. This CDR3 reads CASSLFWTSGNTIYF. CDR3 DNA sequence: TGTGCCAGCAGCTTATTCTGGACCTCGGGAAACACCATATATTTT.

V usage is TRBV10-3 and J usage is TRBJ2-5; tentatively, D is TRBD1 (5 bases). The CDR3 consists of 13 residues. Between the trimmed V and J ends, which lost 3 bases and 3 bases, there was a span of 8 bases. Germline-derived CDR1 and CDR2 are ENHRY and SYGVKD. The CDR3 bases are TGTGCCATCAGTGAATCGACAGAAGAGACCCAGTACTTC. Protein product: CAISESTEETQYF.

Turning to this clonotype: A read error may explain this, as a much larger clone is one base away. V and J are TRBV13 and TRBJ2-5; TRBD1 matches at 8 bases. CDR1 and CDR2 from the germline V gene are PRHDT and FYEKMQ (reference sequence). This CDR3 is 14 amino acids long. CDR3 DNA sequence: TGTGCCCGCAGCCCCTGGACAGGGCAAGAGACCCAGTACTTC. Protein product: CARSPWTGQETQYF.

There are a few counts of this clonotype. The rearrangement joins TRBV20-1 to TRBJ2-5; 10 bases line up with TRBD1. In germline, CDR1 is DFQATT, CDR2 SNEGSKA (reference sequence). This CDR3 region has 12 residues. V lost 6 bases and J lost 5; bases outside the gene matches: 3. DNA for the CDR3: TGCAGTGCGACGGACAGGGGGGAGACCCAGTACTTC. It translates to CSATDRGETQYF.

The rearrangement joins TRBV7-9 to TRBJ2-1, with D perhaps matching TRBD1 or TRBD2 (6 bases each). The last part of the DNA fits TRBJ2-5 better; the J call may be wrong. The CDR3 has 15 amino acids. Germline CDR1 reads SEHNR; CDR2 reads FQNEAQ (reference sequence). The CDR3 nucleotides are TGTGCCAGCAGCTTAGTAGGGGGGCTCCGAGAGACCCAGTACTTC. This translates into CASSLVGGLRETQYF.

This chain uses TRBV20-1 with TRBJ2-1; D may be TRBD2 (6 bases). Looked up from germline, CDR1 is DFQATT and CDR2 is SNEGSKA (reference sequence). CDR3 size: 13 residues. The ends were cut back, 3 bases at V and 7 bases at J, with 13 bases in the middle. The CDR3 reads CSASRDSGNEQFF. CDR3 DNA: TGCAGTGCTAGTAGGGACTCGGGTAATGAGCAGTTCTTC.

The genes are TRBV7-2 and TRBJ2-7; 7 nucleotides align to TRBD2. The V gene end was trimmed by 4 bases and the J gene end by 2 bases; junction bases not matched to a gene: 5. Germline V CDR1 and CDR2: SGHTA, FQGNSA. The CDR3 loop spans 14 amino acids. In nucleotides, the CDR3 is TGTGCCAGCAGCTCGACCGGGACTACCTACGAGCAGTACTTC. This translates into CASSSTGTTYEQYF. The full variable domain, rest sourced from reference TRBV7-2 and TRBJ2-7, is GAGVSQSPSNKVTEKGKDVELRCDPISGHTALYWYRQSLGQGLEFLIYFQGNSAPDKSGLPSDRFSAERTGGSVSTLTIQRTQQEDSAVYLCASSSTGTTYEQYFGPGTRLTVT.

J is TRBJ2-3 and V is TRBV5-1; the match to TRBD2 covers 12 bases. The CDR3 has 18 residues. Germline lookup yields CDR1 SGHRS and CDR2 YFSETQ. V was pared by 4 bases and J by 6 bases, with 15 bases of the junction left unmatched. The CDR3 sequence is CASSDLSSGRAPRDTQYF. CDR3 sequence (DNA): TGCGCCAGCAGCGACCTCTCTAGCGGGAGGGCCCCTCGTGATACGCAGTATTTT.

The rearrangement uses TRBV15 and TRBJ2-7, with a possible D match to TRBD2 (6 bases). CDR3 length equals 16 residues. Germline CDR1 is LNHNV and CDR2 is YYDKDF (reference sequence). V was pared by 0 bases and J by 8 bases, with 20 bases between. The chain's CDR3 is CATSRDEGSGPIKQYF. CDR3 nucleotides: TGTGCCACCAGCAGAGATGAGGGTAGCGGACCCATCAAGCAGTACTTC.

This chain links TRBV12-3 or TRBV12-4 with TRBJ1-2; D remains unclear. V lost 10 bases and J 0 bases, leaving 12 bases between the germline ends. The CDR3 loop spans 13 amino acids. The CDR3 is CATGRATNYGYTF. The CDR3 DNA is TGTGCCACCGGCCGGGCGACTAACTATGGCTACACCTTC.

This clonotype was detected many times. This chain uses TRBV29-1 with TRBJ2-5, with D tentatively TRBD1 (6 bases). V lost 5 bases to trimming and J lost 5 bases, with 9 bases between them. Germline loops: CDR1 SQVTM, CDR2 ANQGSEA. This CDR3 contains 11 residues. As DNA, the CDR3 is TGCAGCGTTACAGGGAAGGAGACCCAGTACTTC. It is translated as CSVTGKETQYF.

In its sample, this clonotype was seen many times. The chain links TRBV25-1 to TRBJ2-1; 7 bases agree with TRBD2. V was pared by 6 bases and J by 0 bases, with 2 bases of the junction left unmatched. CDR3 length: 14 residues. The V gene's germline CDR1 is MGHDK and CDR2 SYGVNS. The CDR3 region has the DNA TGTGCCAGCAGGGAGCGGGGCTCCTACAATGAGCAGTTCTTC. Amino acids: CASRERGSYNEQFF.

In its sample, this clonotype was seen a few times. V is TRBV12-3 or TRBV12-4 and J is TRBJ1-2, with D possibly being TRBD1 (5 bases). Trimming shortened V by 0 bases and J by 4 bases, and 18 bases separated the two germline ends. The CDR3 contains 17 residues. The CDR3: CASSLAYLGGLSYGYTF. In DNA form, the CDR3 reads TGTGCCAGCAGTTTAGCATACTTGGGGGGATTGAGCTATGGCTACACCTTC.

The chain uses TRBV24-1 and TRBJ2-1, with D possibly called TRBD1 or TRBD2 (6 bases each). V lost 7 bases and J 7 bases, leaving 13 bases between the germline ends. CDR3 length: 13 amino acids. Germline-derived CDR1 and CDR2 are KGHDR and SFDVKD. DNA of the CDR3: TGTGCCACCAGAATGAAGGGGGGTAATGAGCAGTTCTTC. It specifies CATRMKGGNEQFF.

This clonotype was detected a few times. The chain carries TRBV19 and TRBJ1-1; 8 bases align to TRBD1. Germline assignment: CDR1 LNHDA and CDR2 SQIVND (reference sequence). The CDR3 extends over 13 amino acids. Unmatched junction bases numbered 6, after V lost 5 bases and J lost 7 bases. The CDR3 loop reads CASSFRQGHEAFF. The DNA for the CDR3 is TGTGCCAGTAGTTTCAGACAGGGGCATGAAGCTTTCTTT.

This clonotype was seen a few times. Sequence at one end of the junction differs from germline and may be a read error. The chain carries TRBV7-6 and TRBJ1-3, with D perhaps TRBD1 (6 bases). Looked up from germline, CDR1 is SGHVS and CDR2 is FNYEAQ. This CDR3 has 16 amino acids. CDR3 coding DNA: TGTGCCAGCAGCCTAGCGGACAGTACCTCTGGAAACACCATATATTTT. Translating it yields CASSLADSTSGNTIYF.